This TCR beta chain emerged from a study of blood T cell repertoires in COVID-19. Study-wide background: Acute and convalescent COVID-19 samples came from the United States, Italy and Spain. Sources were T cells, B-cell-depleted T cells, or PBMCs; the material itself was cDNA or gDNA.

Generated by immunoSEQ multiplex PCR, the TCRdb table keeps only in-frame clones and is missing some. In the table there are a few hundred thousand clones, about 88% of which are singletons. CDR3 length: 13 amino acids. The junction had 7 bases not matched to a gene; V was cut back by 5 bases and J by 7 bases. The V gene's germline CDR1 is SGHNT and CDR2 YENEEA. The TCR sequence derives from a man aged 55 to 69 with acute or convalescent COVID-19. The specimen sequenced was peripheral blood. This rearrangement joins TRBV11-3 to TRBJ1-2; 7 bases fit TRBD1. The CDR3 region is CASSDRVPLGYTF. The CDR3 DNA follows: TGTGCCAGCAGCGACAGGGTCCCCCTTGGCTACACCTTC.